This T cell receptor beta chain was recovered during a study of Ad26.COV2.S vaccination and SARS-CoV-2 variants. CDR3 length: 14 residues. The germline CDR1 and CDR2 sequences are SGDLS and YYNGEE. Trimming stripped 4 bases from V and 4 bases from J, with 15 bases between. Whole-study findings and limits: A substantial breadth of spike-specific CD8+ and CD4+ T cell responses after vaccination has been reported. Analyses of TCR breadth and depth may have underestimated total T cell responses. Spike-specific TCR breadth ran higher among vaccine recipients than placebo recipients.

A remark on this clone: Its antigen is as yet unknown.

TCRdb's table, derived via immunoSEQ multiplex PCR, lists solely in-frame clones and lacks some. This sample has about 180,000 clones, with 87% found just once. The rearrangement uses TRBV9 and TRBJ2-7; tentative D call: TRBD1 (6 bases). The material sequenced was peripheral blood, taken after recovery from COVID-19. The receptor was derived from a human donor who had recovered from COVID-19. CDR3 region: CASSFRDTDYEQYF. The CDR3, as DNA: TGTGCCAGCAGCTTCCGGGACACCGATTACGAGCAGTACTTC.